The rows below give T cell receptor beta chains drawn from one sample of a study of blood T cell repertoires in COVID-19. Sequencing was performed with immunoSEQ multiplex PCR; in TCRdb, only in-frame clones are kept and a portion is missing. The sample gives over 250,000 clones, 90% of which show up once; 6.3% is in the top ten. Sequences were obtained from peripheral blood. These receptor sequences come from a woman in her 50s with COVID-19, enrolled during active disease. Each CDR3 is given with its conserved first and last residue. Each record gives: J gene, clone size, CDR3 length, D gene, V gene, CDR3 DNA, CDR3 protein. The D gene is left open where the match is weak. Where a row states a size, it is once, few, many or the class of an expanded clone; other rows omit it.

TRBJ2-3 NA 14 TRBD1 TRBV29-1 TGCAGCGTCTCCGGGACAGGGAGCACAGATACGCAGTATTTT CSVSGTGSTDTQYF
TRBJ1-2 NA 15 NA TRBV9 TGTGCCAGCAGCGCGCAACCAGGGACGGCGGGGGGCTACACCTTC CASSAQPGTAGGYTF
TRBJ2-1 NA 11 NA TRBV20-1 TGCAGTGCTAGTCTTAGAGATGAGCAGTTCTTC CSASLRDEQFF
TRBJ2-6 NA 15 NA TRBV2 TGTGCCAGCAGTGAAGATTCCGCTGGGGCCAACGTCCTGACTTTC CASSEDSAGANVLTF
TRBJ1-4 NA 14 NA TRBV6-5 TGTGCCAGCAGCTTAAACGGTATCGGGGAAAAACTGTTTTTT CASSLNGIGEKLFF
TRBJ2-2 NA 16 TRBD2 TRBV9 TGTGCCAGCAGCGAAAGTAGCGGGAAAAAGTCCGGGGAGCTGTTTTTT CASSESSGKKSGELFF
TRBJ2-7 NA 14 NA TRBV19 TGTGCCAGTAGTACGGACAATTTTTCCTACGAGCAGTACTTC CASSTDNFSYEQYF
TRBJ2-5 NA 15 NA TRBV15 TGTGCCACCAGCAGAGTACAGGGACGCCAAGAGACCCAGTACTTC CATSRVQGRQETQYF
TRBJ1-6 NA 14 TRBD1 TRBV25-1 TGTGCCAGCAGTGCCGGGACAGCCAATTCACCCCTCCACTTT CASSAGTANSPLHF
TRBJ2-7 NA 13 NA TRBV7-9 TGTGCCAGCAGCTTCCCCAGCTCCTACGAGCAGTACTTC CASSFPSSYEQYF
TRBJ2-7 NA 13 TRBD2 TRBV3-1/TRBV3-2 TGTGCCAGCAGCGGAGGGACTAGTCGCGAGCAGTACTTC CASSGGTSREQYF
TRBJ1-2 NA 11 TRBD1 TRBV3-1/TRBV3-2 TGTGCCAGCAGTCAGGGGGGAGGCTACACCTTC CASSQGGGYTF
TRBJ2-5 few 16 TRBD1 TRBV19 TGTGCCAGTAGTCTACGACGTTCAGGGGGCATTGAGACCCAGTACTTC CASSLRRSGGIETQYF
TRBJ2-7 NA 15 NA TRBV5-4 TGTGCCAGCAGCTTTGTTCCCGGGAGCTCCTACGAGCAGTACTTC CASSFVPGSSYEQYF
TRBJ2-2 NA 13 TRBD2 TRBV12-3/TRBV12-4 TGTGCCAGCAATCTAGCGGGCCCCGGGGAGCTGTTTTTT CASNLAGPGELFF
TRBJ2-2 once 13 NA TRBV5-6 TGTGCCAGCAGCTTTTCTACTGCCGGGGAGCTGTTTTTT CASSFSTAGELFF
TRBJ1-2 NA 13 TRBD1 TRBV29-1 TGCAGCGTTCAGATCAGGGGGCTAAATGGCTACACCTTC CSVQIRGLNGYTF
TRBJ1-1 NA 17 NA TRBV19 TGTGCCAGTAGTATTCGTCGTCGCCCACCCCCCCCAGCTGAAGCTTTCTTT CASSIRRRPPPPAEAFF
TRBJ2-3 NA 16 TRBD1 TRBV27 TGTGCCAGCAGTCCTCGCAGGGGGCTGAGCACAGATACGCAGTATTTT CASSPRRGLSTDTQYF
TRBJ2-2 NA 16 NA TRBV5-4 TGTGCCAGCAGCCCCCCCAGGGGCAAGAACACCGGGGAGCTGTTTTTT CASSPPRGKNTGELFF
TRBJ2-1 NA 14 TRBD2 TRBV19 TGTGCCACCGGACTAGCGGGAAGTCGGGATGAGCAGTTCTTC CATGLAGSRDEQFF
TRBJ2-2 NA 15 TRBD1 TRBV5-4 TGTGCCAGCAGCTTAAAGACAGGGGCCGGCGGGGAGCTGTTTTTT CASSLKTGAGGELFF
TRBJ1-2 NA 15 NA TRBV18 TGTGCCAGCTCCCGTGACAGAAGCATAGCCTATGGCTACACCTTC CASSRDRSIAYGYTF
TRBJ1-4 NA 13 TRBD1 TRBV29-1 TGCAGCGTTGTTCGAGGGGGCAGTGAAAAACTGTTTTTT CSVVRGGSEKLFF
TRBJ2-1 NA 21 TRBD1 TRBV29-1 TGCAGCGTTGAACGACAGGGCCTCCGGGACCGGCGCCGCAGCTCCTACAATGAGCAGTTCTTC CSVERQGLRDRRRSSYNEQFF
TRBJ2-3 NA 13 TRBD2 TRBV30 TGTGCCTGGACCGGGGGGACGGAAGATACGCAGTATTTT CAWTGGTEDTQYF
TRBJ2-5 NA 18 TRBD2 TRBV18 TGTGCCAGCTCACCACCCGGTGTCCTAGCGGGAGCTATGGAGACCCAGTACTTC CASSPPGVLAGAMETQYF
TRBJ2-3 NA 12 TRBD2 TRBV27 TGTGCCAGCGGACTAGCTCTTGATACGCAGTATTTT CASGLALDTQYF
TRBJ2-1 once 18 TRBD2 TRBV18 TGTGCCAGCTCACCTCTCAGGCTAGCGGGAGTTAAACGTAATGAGCAGTTCTTC CASSPLRLAGVKRNEQFF
TRBJ2-5 NA 15 TRBD2 TRBV3-1/TRBV3-2 TGTGCCAGCAATTCGGCTAGCGGGAACCAAGAGACCCAGTACTTC CASNSASGNQETQYF
TRBJ1-2 NA 15 TRBD1 TRBV19 TGTGCCAGTAGTATATTTGGACAGGCGAGTTATGGCTACACCTTC CASSIFGQASYGYTF
TRBJ2-7 NA 15 NA TRBV27 TGTGCCAGCAGTCCCCTCCTTAGGAGCCCTTGGTGGCAGTACTTC CASSPLLRSPWWQYF
TRBJ1-5 NA 14 NA TRBV2 TGTGCCAGCAGTGAAACAGGGTTCAATCAGCCCCAGCATTTT CASSETGFNQPQHF
TRBJ1-2 NA 12 TRBD1 TRBV29-1 TGCAGCGTGGGGACAGGCTTAAGCGGCTACACCTTC CSVGTGLSGYTF
TRBJ2-7 NA 15 TRBD2 TRBV3-1/TRBV3-2 TGTGCCAGCAGCCAAGATCCAGCGGGGAACTACGAGCAGTACTTC CASSQDPAGNYEQYF
TRBJ2-7 NA 15 TRBD2 TRBV4-3 TGCGCCAGCAGCCAAGCCGGAGCGGGAGGAGGCGAGCAGTACTTC CASSQAGAGGGEQYF
TRBJ2-7 NA 15 NA TRBV24-1 TGTGCCACCAGTGACGCAGCCCGAGGGGGCTACGAGCAGTACTTC CATSDAARGGYEQYF
TRBJ1-2 NA 12 NA TRBV2 TGTGCCAGCACCCAACTTCTCTATGGCTACACCTTC CASTQLLYGYTF
TRBJ2-1 NA 15 TRBD1 TRBV7-2 TGTGCCAGCAGTAAAATGGGACAGAGAAACAATGAGCAGTTCTTC CASSKMGQRNNEQFF
TRBJ2-7 NA 14 NA TRBV7-9 TGTGCCAGCAGCAATGAACAGAGCACCTACGAGCAGTACTTC CASSNEQSTYEQYF
TRBJ1-1 NA 12 NA TRBV5-1 TGCGCCAGCAGCTTGGACAGCACTGAAGCTTTCTTT CASSLDSTEAFF
TRBJ1-5 NA 14 TRBD1 TRBV9 TGTGCCAGCAGCGTTGGACAGGGGAATCAGCCCCAGCATTTT CASSVGQGNQPQHF
TRBJ2-7 NA 15 TRBD2 TRBV15 TGTGCCACCAGCAGAGAGAGTAGCGGGAGCAACGAGCAGTACTTC CATSRESSGSNEQYF
TRBJ2-4 NA 13 TRBD2 TRBV19 TGTGCCAGTCGATCTAGCGGGGGTAACATTCAGTACTTC CASRSSGGNIQYF
TRBJ1-2 NA 17 TRBD1 TRBV5-6 TGTGCCAGCAGCTTGGGGACAGGGCCTCGCCCTAACTATGGCTACACCTTC CASSLGTGPRPNYGYTF
TRBJ1-2 NA 13 NA TRBV11-2 TGTGCCAGCAGCTTAGCAGGGACTAACGGCTACACCTTC CASSLAGTNGYTF
TRBJ1-2 NA 13 NA TRBV30 TGTGCCGGGCGCGCGGGGGGCAACTATGGCTACACCTTC CAGRAGGNYGYTF
TRBJ1-1 NA 14 NA TRBV2 TGTGCCAGCAGTGGACAGGTTACGAACACTGAAGCTTTCTTT CASSGQVTNTEAFF
TRBJ1-2 NA 14 NA TRBV24-1 TGTGCCACCAGTGACTTCGGGACTAACTATGGCTACACCTTC CATSDFGTNYGYTF
TRBJ2-1 NA 14 NA TRBV5-6 TGTGCCAGCAGCTTAGGTGACAGGACGAGTGAGCAGTTCTTC CASSLGDRTSEQFF